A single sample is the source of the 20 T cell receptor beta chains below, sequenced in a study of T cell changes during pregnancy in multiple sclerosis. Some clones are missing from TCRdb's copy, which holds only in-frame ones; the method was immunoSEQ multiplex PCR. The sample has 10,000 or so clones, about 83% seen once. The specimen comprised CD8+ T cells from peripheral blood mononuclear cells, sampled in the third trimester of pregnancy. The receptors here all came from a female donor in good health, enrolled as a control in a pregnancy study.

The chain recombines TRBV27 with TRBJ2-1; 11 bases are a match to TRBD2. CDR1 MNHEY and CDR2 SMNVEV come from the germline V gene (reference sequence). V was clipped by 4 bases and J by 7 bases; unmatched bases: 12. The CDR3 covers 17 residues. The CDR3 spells CASSSLGTSGTMNEQFF. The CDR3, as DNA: TGTGCCAGCAGTTCCCTCGGGACTAGCGGAACGATGAATGAGCAGTTCTTC.

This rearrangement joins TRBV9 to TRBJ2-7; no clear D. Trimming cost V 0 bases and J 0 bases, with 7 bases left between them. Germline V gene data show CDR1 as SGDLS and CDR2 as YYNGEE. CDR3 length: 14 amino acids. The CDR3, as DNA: TGTGCCAGCAGCGTAGGTTACGGCTCCTACGAGCAGTACTTC. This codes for CASSVGYGSYEQYF.

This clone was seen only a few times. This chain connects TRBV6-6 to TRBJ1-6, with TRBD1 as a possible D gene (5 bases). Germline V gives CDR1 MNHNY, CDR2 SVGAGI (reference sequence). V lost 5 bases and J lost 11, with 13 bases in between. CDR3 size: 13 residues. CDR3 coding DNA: TGTGCCAGCAGTCCTAGTGGGGGGACACCCCTCCACTTT. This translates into CASSPSGGTPLHF.

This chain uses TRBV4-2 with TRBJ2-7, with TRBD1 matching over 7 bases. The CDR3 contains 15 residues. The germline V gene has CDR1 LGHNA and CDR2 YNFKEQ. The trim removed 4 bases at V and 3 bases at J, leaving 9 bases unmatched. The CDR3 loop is CASSLVPGQNYEQYF. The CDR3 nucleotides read TGTGCCAGCAGCCTGGTTCCGGGACAGAACTACGAGCAGTACTTC.

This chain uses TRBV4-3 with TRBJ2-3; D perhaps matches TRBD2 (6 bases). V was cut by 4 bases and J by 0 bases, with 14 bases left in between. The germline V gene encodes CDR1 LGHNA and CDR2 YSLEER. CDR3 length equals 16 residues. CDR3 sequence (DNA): TGCGCCAGCAGCCCCGGCGCAGGGACTAGCACAGATACGCAGTATTTT. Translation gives CASSPGAGTSTDTQYF.

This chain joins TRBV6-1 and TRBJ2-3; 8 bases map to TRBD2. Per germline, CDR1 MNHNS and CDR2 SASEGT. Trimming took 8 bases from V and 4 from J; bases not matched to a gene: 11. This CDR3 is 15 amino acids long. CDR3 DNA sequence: TGTGCCAGCGTCCCTTCGGGGGGGGCCGCAGATACGCAGTATTTT. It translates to CASVPSGGAADTQYF.

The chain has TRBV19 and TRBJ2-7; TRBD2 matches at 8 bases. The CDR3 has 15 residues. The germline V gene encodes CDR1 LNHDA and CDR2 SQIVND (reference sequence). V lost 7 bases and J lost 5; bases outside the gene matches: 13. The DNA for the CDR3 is TGTGCCAGTAAGCGCCCGGGAGGGGAAGCTAACGAGCAGTACTTC. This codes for CASKRPGGEANEQYF.

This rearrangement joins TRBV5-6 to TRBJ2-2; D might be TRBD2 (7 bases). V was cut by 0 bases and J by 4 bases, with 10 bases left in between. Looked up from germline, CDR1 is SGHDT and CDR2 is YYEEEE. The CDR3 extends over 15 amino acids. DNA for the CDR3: TGTGCCAGCAGCTTGGTCGGGGGGCCCACCGGGGAGCTGTTTTTT. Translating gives CASSLVGGPTGELFF.

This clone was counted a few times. For the CDR3, the DNA is TGTGCCACCAGCCTGCGGACAGATAGCTCCTACGAGCAGTACTTC. As protein: CATSLRTDSSYEQYF. V and J are TRBV15 and TRBJ2-7, with D perhaps TRBD1 (6 bases). The CDR3 is made up of 15 amino acids. Germline V lookup: CDR1 LNHNV, CDR2 YYDKDF (reference sequence). With 5 bases removed from V and 0 bases from J, the gap between germline ends came to 14 bases.

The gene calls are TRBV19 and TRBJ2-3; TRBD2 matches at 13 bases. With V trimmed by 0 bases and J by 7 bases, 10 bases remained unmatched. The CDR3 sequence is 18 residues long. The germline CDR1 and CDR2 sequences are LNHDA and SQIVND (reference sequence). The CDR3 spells CASSIDRLLAGGRNTQYF. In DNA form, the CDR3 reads TGTGCCAGTAGTATAGACAGACTACTAGCGGGGGGGCGGAATACGCAGTATTTT.

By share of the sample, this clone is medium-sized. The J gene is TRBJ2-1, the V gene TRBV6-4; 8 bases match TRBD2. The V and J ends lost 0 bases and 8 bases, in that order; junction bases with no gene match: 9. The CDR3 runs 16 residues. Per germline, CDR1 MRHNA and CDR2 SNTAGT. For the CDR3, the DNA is TGTGCCAGCAGTGACTCTGGTAGCGGGGAGGCCCATGAGCAGTTCTTC. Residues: CASSDSGSGEAHEQFF.

The CDR3 region has the DNA TGTGCCAGCATCCCAAGGACTAGCGGGAGGTGGTTCTTC. This codes for CASIPRTSGRWFF. This rearrangement joins TRBV6-5 to TRBJ2-1; 14 nucleotides align to TRBD2. Germline V gene data show CDR1 as MNHEY and CDR2 as SVGAGI. CDR3 length: 13 amino acids. The V and J ends lost 7 bases and 15 bases, in that order; junction bases with no gene match: 8.

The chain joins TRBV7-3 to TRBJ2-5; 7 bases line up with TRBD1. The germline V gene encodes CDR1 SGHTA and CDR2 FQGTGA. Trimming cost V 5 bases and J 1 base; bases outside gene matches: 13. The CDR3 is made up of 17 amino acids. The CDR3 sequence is CASSPHRGELSQETQYF. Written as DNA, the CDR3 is TGTGCCAGCAGCCCCCACAGGGGAGAACTTAGCCAAGAGACCCAGTACTTC.

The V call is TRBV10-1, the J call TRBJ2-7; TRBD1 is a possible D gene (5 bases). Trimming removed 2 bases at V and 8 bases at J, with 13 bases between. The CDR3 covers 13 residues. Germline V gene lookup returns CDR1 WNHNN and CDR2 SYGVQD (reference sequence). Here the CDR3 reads CASSEPSDSKQYF. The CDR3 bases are TGCGCCAGCAGTGAGCCCTCAGACAGCAAGCAGTACTTC.

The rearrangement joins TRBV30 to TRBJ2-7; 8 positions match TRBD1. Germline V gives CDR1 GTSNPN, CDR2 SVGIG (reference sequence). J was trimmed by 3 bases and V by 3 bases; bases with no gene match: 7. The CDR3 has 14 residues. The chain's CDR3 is CAWSDLDRGYEQYF. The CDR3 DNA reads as TGTGCCTGGAGCGACCTAGACAGGGGCTACGAGCAGTACTTC.

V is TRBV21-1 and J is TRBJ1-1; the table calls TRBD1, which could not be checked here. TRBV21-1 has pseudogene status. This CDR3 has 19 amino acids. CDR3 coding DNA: TGTGCCAGCAGCAAAGGAGAGGCAGGGGATTGGGACATGAACACTGAAGCTTTCTTT. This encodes CASSKGEAGDWDMNTEAFF.

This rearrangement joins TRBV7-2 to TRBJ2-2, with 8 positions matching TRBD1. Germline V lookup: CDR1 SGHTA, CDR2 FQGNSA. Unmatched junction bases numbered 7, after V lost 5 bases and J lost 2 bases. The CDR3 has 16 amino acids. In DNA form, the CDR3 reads TGTGCCAGCAGCCCCCGACAGGGGTCAAACACCGGGGAGCTGTTTTTT. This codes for CASSPRQGSNTGELFF.

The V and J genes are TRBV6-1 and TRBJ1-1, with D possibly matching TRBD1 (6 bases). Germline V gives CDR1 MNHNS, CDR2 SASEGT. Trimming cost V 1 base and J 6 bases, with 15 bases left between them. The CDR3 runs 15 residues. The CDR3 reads CASSEEGDGGAEAFF. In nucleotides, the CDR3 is TGTGCCAGCAGTGAAGAGGGGGATGGGGGCGCTGAAGCTTTCTTT.

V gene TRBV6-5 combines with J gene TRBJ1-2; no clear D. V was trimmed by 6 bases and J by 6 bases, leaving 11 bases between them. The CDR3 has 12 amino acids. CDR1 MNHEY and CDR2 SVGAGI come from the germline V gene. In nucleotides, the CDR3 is TGTGCCAGCAGCCTCAAGGGAGATGGCTACACCTTC. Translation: CASSLKGDGYTF.

CDR3 nucleotide sequence: TGTGCCATCAGTGAGTCGACCAGGCCTGGAAACACCATATATTTT. Translation: CAISESTRPGNTIYF. V gene TRBV10-3 combines with J gene TRBJ1-3; D call uncertain. The CDR3 sequence is 15 residues long. CDR1 is ENHRY and CDR2 is SYGVKD in the germline V gene. V dropped 0 bases and J dropped 2 bases, with 8 bases sitting between them.